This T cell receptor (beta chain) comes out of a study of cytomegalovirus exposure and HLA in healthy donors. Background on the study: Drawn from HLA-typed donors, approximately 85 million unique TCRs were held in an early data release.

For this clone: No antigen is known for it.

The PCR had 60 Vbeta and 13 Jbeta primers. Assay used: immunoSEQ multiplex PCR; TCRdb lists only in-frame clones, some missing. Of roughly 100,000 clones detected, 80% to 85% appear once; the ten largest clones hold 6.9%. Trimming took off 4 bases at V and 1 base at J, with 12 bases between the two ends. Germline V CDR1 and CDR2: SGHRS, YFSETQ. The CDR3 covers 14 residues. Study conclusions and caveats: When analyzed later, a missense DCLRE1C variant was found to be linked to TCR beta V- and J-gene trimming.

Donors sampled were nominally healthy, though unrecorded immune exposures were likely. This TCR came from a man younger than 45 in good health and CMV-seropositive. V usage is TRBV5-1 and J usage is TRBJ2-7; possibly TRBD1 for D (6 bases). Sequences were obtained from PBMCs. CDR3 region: CASSPLTGSYEQYF. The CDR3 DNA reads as TGCGCCAGCAGCCCCCTGACAGGATCCTACGAGCAGTACTTC.